These 11 T cell receptor beta chains were all obtained from the same sample, sequenced in a study of shared clonotypes between healthy human individuals. Sequencing was performed with immunoSEQ multiplex PCR; in TCRdb, only in-frame clones are kept and a portion is missing. The sample has 2 million to 3 million clones; roughly 93% are singletons. The sample was naive CD4+ T cells from PBMCs. Subset indicated: CD45RA+ positively selected. The receptor source for this set is a young man in good health. Some clones in this sample may be carry-over from other donors' samples.

The chain recombines TRBV18 with TRBJ1-1; 7 bases match TRBD1. CDR1 is KGHSH and CDR2 is LQKENI in the germline V gene. The length of the CDR3 is 15 residues. V shed 0 bases, J shed 5 bases, and the junction held 6 bases outside the gene matches. CDR3 DNA: TGTGCCAGCTCACCACCCCCGACAGGGAGTACTGAAGCTTTCTTT. This encodes CASSPPPTGSTEAFF.

Worth noting for this clone: Other DNA sequences in the sample encode the same CDR3. The genes are TRBV18 and TRBJ2-7, with a tentative D call TRBD1 (5 bases). Germline CDR1 reads KGHSH; CDR2 reads LQKENI. The CDR3 is 12 amino acids. Trimming cost V 3 bases and J 5 bases, with 8 bases left between them. CDR3 DNA: TGTGCCAGCTCACCGCTCAGGGACGAGCAGTACTTC. Its translation is CASSPLRDEQYF.

The CDR3 bases are TGTGCCAGCAGTACAGCTAATGAAAAACTGTTTTTT. It specifies CASSTANEKLFF. The chain is built from TRBV6-5 and TRBJ1-4; D remains unclear. CDR1 is MNHEY, CDR2 SVGAGI, per germline. V gave up 5 bases and J gave up 3 bases, with 4 bases separating them. The CDR3 spans 12 residues.

J is TRBJ2-3 and V is TRBV6-5, with 7 bases lining up with TRBD2. The V gene's germline CDR1 is MNHEY and CDR2 SVGAGI. The junction had 7 bases not matched to a gene; V was cut back by 5 bases and J by 2 bases. The length of the CDR3 is 15 residues. The CDR3 coding sequence is TGTGCCAGCAGTAGGGAGGGGTGGGCCACAGATACGCAGTATTTT. Translating gives CASSREGWATDTQYF.

The V gene is TRBV5-6, the J gene TRBJ1-3; 11 positions match TRBD1. The CDR3 length is 16 residues. V trimming: 4 bases; J trimming: 4 bases; junction bases outside the gene matches: 7. Per germline, CDR1 SGHDT and CDR2 YYEEEE. CDR3 in amino acids: CASSQDRGLVGNTIYF. The CDR3 DNA reads TGTGCCAGCAGCCAGGACAGGGGGCTTGTCGGAAACACCATATATTTT.

This clone was observed a handful of times. The J gene is TRBJ1-1, the V gene TRBV18; no definite D call. Germline CDR1 reads KGHSH; CDR2 reads LQKENI. There are 13 residues in the CDR3. V lost 4 bases and J 4 bases, leaving 10 bases between the germline ends. The CDR3 nucleotides are TGTGCCAGCTCACAGGGTTCGGGCACTGAAGCTTTCTTT. Protein sequence: CASSQGSGTEAFF. Together with reference TRBV18 and TRBJ1-1, the CDR3 gives the full variable domain: NAGVMQNPRHLVRRRGQEARLRCSPMKGHSHVYWYRQLPEEGLKFMVYLQKENIIDESGMPKERFSAEFPKEGPSILRIQQVVRGDSAAYFCASSQGSGTEAFFGQGTRLTVV.

This chain connects TRBV2 to TRBJ2-7; TRBD1 matches 10 bases. The CDR3 loop spans 14 amino acids. With V trimmed by 6 bases and J by 3 bases, 5 bases remained unmatched. CDR1 SNHLY and CDR2 FYNNEI come from the germline V gene. The CDR3 protein is CASSGQGGDYEQYF. CDR3 bases: TGTGCCAGCAGCGGACAGGGGGGCGACTACGAGCAGTACTTC.

The chain is built from TRBV2 and TRBJ2-2, with D perhaps matching TRBD2 (5 bases). There are 13 residues in the CDR3. The germline V gene encodes CDR1 SNHLY and CDR2 FYNNEI. Trimming stripped 4 bases from V and 6 bases from J, with 9 bases between. CDR3 bases: TGTGCCAGCAGTGGGGAGAGTTCCGGGGAGCTGTTTTTT. It specifies CASSGESSGELFF. The full variable domain, with the rest looked up from reference TRBV2 and TRBJ2-2, is EPEVTQTPSHQVTQMGQEVILRCVPISNHLYFYWYRQILGQKVEFLVSFYNNEISEKSEIFDDQFSVERPDGSNFTLKIRSTKLEDSAMYFCASSGESSGELFFGEGSRLTVL.

DNA for the CDR3: TGTGCCAGCAGTTTACCGACTAGCCCCTACAATGAGCAGTTCTTC. Its protein product is CASSLPTSPYNEQFF. J is TRBJ2-1 and V is TRBV28, with 7 positions matching TRBD2. The CDR3 is made up of 15 amino acids. The V segment lost 2 bases and the J segment 2 bases; nucleotides outside the gene matches: 3. The germline gives CDR1 MDHEN, CDR2 SYDVKM.

The chain joins TRBV29-1 to TRBJ1-1; D not resolved. This CDR3 has 13 residues. Per germline, CDR1 SQVTM and CDR2 ANQGSEA. V was clipped by 4 bases and J by 5 bases, with 14 bases between them. CDR3 protein: CSVGSGGLTEAFF. CDR3 nucleotide sequence: TGCAGCGTTGGGTCAGGAGGGCTAACTGAAGCTTTCTTT.

The chain employs TRBV28 and TRBJ2-7, with TRBD2 identical over 7 bases. V dropped 8 bases and J dropped 6; count of bases not matched to a gene: 10. The CDR3 has 13 residues. Germline assignment: CDR1 MDHEN and CDR2 SYDVKM. The CDR3: CASLGLVYPEQYF. Written as DNA, the CDR3 is TGTGCCAGCTTAGGACTAGTCTACCCCGAGCAGTACTTC.